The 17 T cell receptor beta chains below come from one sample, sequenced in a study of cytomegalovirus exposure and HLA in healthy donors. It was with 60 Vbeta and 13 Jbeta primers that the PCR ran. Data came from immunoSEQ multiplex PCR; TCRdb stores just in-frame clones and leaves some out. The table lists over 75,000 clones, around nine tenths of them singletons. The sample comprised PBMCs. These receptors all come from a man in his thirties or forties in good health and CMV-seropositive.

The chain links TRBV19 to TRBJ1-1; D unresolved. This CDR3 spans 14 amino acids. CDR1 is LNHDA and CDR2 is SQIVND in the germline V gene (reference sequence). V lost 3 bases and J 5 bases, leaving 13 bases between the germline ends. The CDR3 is CASSIHERGTEAFF. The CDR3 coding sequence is TGTGCCAGTAGTATCCATGAACGAGGAACTGAAGCTTTCTTT.

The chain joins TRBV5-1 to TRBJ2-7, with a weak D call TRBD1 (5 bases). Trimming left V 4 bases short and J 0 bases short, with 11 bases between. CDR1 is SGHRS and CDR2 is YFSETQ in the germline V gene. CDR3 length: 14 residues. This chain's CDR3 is CASSQGYSSYEQYF. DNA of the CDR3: TGCGCCAGCAGCCAGGGATATAGCTCCTACGAGCAGTACTTC.

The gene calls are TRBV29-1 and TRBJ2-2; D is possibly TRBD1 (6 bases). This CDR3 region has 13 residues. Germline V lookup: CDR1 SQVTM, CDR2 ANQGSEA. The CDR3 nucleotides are TGCATCGGAGCAGGGGCGTCCACCGGGGAGCTGTTTTTT. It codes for CIGAGASTGELFF.

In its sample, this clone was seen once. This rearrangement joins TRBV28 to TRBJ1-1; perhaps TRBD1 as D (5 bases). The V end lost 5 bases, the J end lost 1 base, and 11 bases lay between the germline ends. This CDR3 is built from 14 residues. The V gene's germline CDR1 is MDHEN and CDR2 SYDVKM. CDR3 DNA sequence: TGTGCCAGCAGTCCCCCGGACACGAACACTGAAGCTTTCTTT. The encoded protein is CASSPPDTNTEAFF.

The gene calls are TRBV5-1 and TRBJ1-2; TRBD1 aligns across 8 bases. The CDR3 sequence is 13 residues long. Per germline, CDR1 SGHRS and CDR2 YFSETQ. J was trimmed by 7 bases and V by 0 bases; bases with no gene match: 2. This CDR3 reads CASSLGTGSGYTF. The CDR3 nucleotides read TGCGCCAGCAGCTTGGGGACAGGGTCTGGCTACACCTTC.

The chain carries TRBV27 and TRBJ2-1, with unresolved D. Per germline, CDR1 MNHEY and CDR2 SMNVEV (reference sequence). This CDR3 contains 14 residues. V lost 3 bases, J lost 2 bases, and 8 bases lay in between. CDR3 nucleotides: TGTGCCAGCAGTTTCGGCGGAGCCTACAATGAGCAGTTCTTC. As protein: CASSFGGAYNEQFF.

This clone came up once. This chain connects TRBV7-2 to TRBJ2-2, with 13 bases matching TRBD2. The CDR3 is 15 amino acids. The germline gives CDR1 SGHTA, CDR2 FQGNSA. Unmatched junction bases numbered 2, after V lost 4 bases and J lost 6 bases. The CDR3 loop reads CASSWTSGSPGELFF. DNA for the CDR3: TGTGCCAGCAGCTGGACTAGCGGGAGCCCCGGGGAGCTGTTTTTT.

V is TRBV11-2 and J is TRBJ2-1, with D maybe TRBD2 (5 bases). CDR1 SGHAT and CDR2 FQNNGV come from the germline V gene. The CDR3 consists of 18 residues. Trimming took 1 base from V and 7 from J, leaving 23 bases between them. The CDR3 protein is CASSLGAILKSSGNEQFF. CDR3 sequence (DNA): TGTGCCAGCAGCTTAGGAGCTATACTAAAATCCTCGGGGAATGAGCAGTTCTTC.

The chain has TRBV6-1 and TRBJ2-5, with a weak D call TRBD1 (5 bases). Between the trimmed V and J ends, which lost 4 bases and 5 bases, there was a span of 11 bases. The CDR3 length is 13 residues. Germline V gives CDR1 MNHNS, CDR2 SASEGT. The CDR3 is CASSGRGRETQYF. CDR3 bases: TGTGCCAGCAGTGGAAGGGGCAGGGAGACCCAGTACTTC.

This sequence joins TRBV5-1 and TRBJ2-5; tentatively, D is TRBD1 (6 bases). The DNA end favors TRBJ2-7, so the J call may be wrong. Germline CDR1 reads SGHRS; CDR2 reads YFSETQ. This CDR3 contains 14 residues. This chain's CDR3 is CASSLEGRGYEQYF. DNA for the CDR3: TGCGCCAGCAGCTTGGAGGGCAGGGGATACGAGCAGTACTTC.

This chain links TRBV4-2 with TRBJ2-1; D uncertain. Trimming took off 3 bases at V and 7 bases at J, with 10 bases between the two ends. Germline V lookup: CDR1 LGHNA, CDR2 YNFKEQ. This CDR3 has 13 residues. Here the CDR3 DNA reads TGTGCCAGCAGCCACAAATCAGGAAATGAGCAGTTCTTC. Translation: CASSHKSGNEQFF.

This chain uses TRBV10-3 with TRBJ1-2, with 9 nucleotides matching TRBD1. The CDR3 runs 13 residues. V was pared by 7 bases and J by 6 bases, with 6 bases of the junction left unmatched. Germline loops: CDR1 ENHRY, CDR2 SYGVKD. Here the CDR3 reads CAITPGTGNGYTF. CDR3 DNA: TGTGCCATCACTCCCGGGACAGGGAATGGCTACACCTTC.

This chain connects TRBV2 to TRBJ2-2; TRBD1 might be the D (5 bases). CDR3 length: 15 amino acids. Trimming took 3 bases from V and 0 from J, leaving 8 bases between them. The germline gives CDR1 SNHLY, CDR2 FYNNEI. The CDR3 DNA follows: TGTGCCAGCAGTGATCCCAGGGCGAACACCGGGGAGCTGTTTTTT. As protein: CASSDPRANTGELFF.

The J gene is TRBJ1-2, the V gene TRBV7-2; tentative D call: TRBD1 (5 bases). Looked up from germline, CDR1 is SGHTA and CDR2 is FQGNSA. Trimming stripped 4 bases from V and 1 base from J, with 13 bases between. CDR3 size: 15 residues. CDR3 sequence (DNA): TGTGCCAGCAGCTCGACCCCGGACATTAACTATGGCTACACCTTC. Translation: CASSSTPDINYGYTF.

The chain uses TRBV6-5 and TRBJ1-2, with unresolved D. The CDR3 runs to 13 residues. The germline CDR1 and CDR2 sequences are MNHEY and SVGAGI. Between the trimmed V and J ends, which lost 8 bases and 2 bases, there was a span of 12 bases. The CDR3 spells CASSLAQNYGYTF. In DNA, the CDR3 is TGTGCCAGCTCACTGGCACAGAACTATGGCTACACCTTC.

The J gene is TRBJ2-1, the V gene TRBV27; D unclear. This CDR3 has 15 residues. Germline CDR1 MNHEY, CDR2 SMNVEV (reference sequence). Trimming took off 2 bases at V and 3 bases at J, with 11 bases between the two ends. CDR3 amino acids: CASSLESYGYNEQFF. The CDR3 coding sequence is TGTGCCAGCAGTTTAGAGTCTTATGGCTACAATGAGCAGTTCTTC.

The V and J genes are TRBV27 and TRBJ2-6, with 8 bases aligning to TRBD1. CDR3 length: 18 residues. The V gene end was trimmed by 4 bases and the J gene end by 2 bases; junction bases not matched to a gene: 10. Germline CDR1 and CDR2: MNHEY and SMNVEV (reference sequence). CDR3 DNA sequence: TGTGCCAGCAGTTCTTGGACAACAGGGGGGACTGGGGCCAACGTCCTGACTTTC. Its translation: CASSSWTTGGTGANVLTF.